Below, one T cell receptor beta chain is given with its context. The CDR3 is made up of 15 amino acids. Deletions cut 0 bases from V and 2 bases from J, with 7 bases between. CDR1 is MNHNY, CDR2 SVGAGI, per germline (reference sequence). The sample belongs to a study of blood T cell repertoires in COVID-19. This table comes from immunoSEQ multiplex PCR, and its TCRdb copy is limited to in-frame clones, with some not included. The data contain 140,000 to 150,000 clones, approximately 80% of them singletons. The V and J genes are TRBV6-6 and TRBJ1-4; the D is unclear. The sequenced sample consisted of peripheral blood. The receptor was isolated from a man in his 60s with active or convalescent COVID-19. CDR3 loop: CASSYSIGTNEKLFF. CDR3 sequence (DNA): TGTGCCAGCAGTTACTCGATCGGGACTAATGAAAAACTGTTTTTT.